This T cell receptor (beta chain) was observed in a study of blood T cells in healthy people across ages (dated by TCRdb to between 2014 and 2016). As for the study more broadly: In model experiments, template switching captured about one uniquely barcoded TCR beta cDNA molecule for every two T cells. Two additional independent replicas of 1 million unique cDNA reads from the same blood draw were analyzed for two donors (one aged 18 to 30 and one aged 80 or older). The donors were split into four age groups: young (average 16 years), middle-aged (39), aged (roughly 68) and long-lived (approximately 80). Using deep sequencing normalized with unique cDNA molecular identifiers, the study measured how TCR beta repertoire diversity changes with age. Donors of different ages were randomly distributed across sequencing lanes to avoid experimental bias. What the work shows at the level of the full study, not this receptor alone: Estimates of total diversity from one million sequenced T cells were regarded as lower bounds and underestimates. Because donor CMV infection status was unknown, age-related changes in expanded clonotypes were potentially confounded. Compared with the aged group, more naive CD4+ T cells, fewer expanded clones and increased TCR diversity were shown by the long-lived group, suggesting age selection. Observed TCR beta diversity per million T cells fell roughly linearly with age, and a significant reduction was already apparent by age approximately 40. Because profiling used bulk unsorted PBMCs, naive and antigen-experienced compartments could not be compared conclusively. Observed TCR beta diversity correlated strongly with the percentage of naive T cells measured by flow cytometry.

Library preparation was by 5' RACE. TCRdb lists the instrument as Illumina HiSeq 2500. A second about 7 to 11 cycle PCR used a sample-barcoded 5' primer and a J-beta primer mix. Each TCR beta cDNA molecule received a unique molecular identifier from a template-switch 5' adaptor carrying 12 random nucleotides. Each sample yielded at least 3 million CDR3-containing paired-end reads. First-strand cDNA was synthesized from all RNA with the Mint cDNA synthesis kit, primed by a TRBC-specific oligonucleotide. Following uracil-DNA glycosylase treatment, a first 18-cycle PCR with universal primers M1SS and BC2_uni_R was performed on all cDNA. On the study's bioinformatics: Each sample was normalized by randomly selecting 1 million high-quality reads, each carrying a distinct molecular identifier. Reads sharing molecular identifiers were discarded rather than binned into consensus sequences. MiTCR, with a Q25 quality threshold and the strictest error-elimination algorithm, was used for CDR3 identification, clonotype clustering and error correction. A nonparametric unseen species model with Euler transformation was used to estimate lower-bound total TCR beta diversity. The public sequencing data were trimmed at Q25 with fastp and processed into clonotypes with MiXCR by TCRdb, which kept only in-frame beta chains. Each CDR3 protein appears once, grouped with its most common genes and DNA. V and J calls and clone size were set by TCRdb, not the authors. The sample table records 1.5 million or so distinct CDR3 sequences; approximately 43% of these occur just once. Together, the top ten hold approximately 4% of the sample.

On this clonotype: No antigen is known for it. Per-base quality was not reported, and no clone a single base away is much larger than it.

The approximately 40 donors, aged about 6 to 95 years, were systemically healthy Caucasian individuals from Russia. Each donor gave approximately 9.3 milliliters of peripheral blood, collected into EDTA-treated Vacutainer tubes. Ficoll-Paque density-gradient centrifugation was used to isolate PBMCs, with at least 7 million per sample. Trizol reagent was used to extract total RNA from the PBMCs, yielding at least 5.5 micrograms per sample. The percentages of naive CD45RAhigh/CD27high T cells were determined by flow cytometry on a PBMC aliquot from every donor. The TCR was taken from a woman between 18 and 29 years old in good health. Material for sequencing was blood.

The CDR3 loop reads CASRRSTDWGRDQPQHF. The DNA reads as follows: TGCGCCAGCAGGCGCAGCACGGACTGGGGGCGCGATCAGCCCCAGCATTTT. Recombination joined TRBV4-1 with TRBJ1-5, and possibly TRBD1, on 6 matching bases. From a lookup of the germline V gene, CDR1 and CDR2 are MGHRA and YSYEKL. Relative to germline, V is 6 bases shorter and J is 5 bases shorter, with 23 bases between their ends. Including the terminal cysteine and phenylalanine, the CDR3 comprises 17 residues. Only the CDR3 region is kept as DNA, spanning 51 bases read in frame from base 1.